Below are 32 T cell receptor beta chains sequenced from a single sample in a study of post-analysis software for immune sequencing data. Overall study findings and caveats: Controls had lower frequencies than patients of about 5 TRBV segments, which included TRBV5-6, TRBV5-1 and TRBV20-1.

Their antigens are not known. Prepared libraries of TCR beta cDNA carried unique molecular identifiers. From the PCR reads, TCRdb called clonotypes with MiXCR, one entry per CDR3 protein. The table includes hundreds of thousands of distinct CDR3 sequences, roughly 50% detected once. The specimen was blood. Every receptor here comes from a girl under 18 with multiple sclerosis.

This clonotype was observed a few times. The rearrangement links TRBV20-1 to TRBJ2-5; a weak D match, TRBD2 (5 bases). V was trimmed by 6 bases and J by 2 bases, leaving 16 bases between them. Germline assignment: CDR1 DFQATT and CDR2 SNEGSKA (reference sequence). The CDR3 sequence is 14 residues long. The CDR3 DNA reads TGCAGTGCCGGACGGCCTCCGGGACAAGAGACCCAGTACTTC. It codes for CSAGRPPGQETQYF.

This chain connects TRBV6-1 to TRBJ1-5; the D is unclear. Germline CDR1 and CDR2: MNHNS and SASEGT. V dropped 1 base and J dropped 7 bases, with 11 bases sitting between them. The CDR3 runs to 14 residues. CDR3 in amino acids: CASSEDADGQPQHF. CDR3 in DNA: TGTGCCAGCAGTGAAGATGCCGATGGGCAGCCCCAGCATTTT.

V and J are TRBV5-6 and TRBJ2-3; D is ambiguous. The V end lost 1 base, the J end lost 3 bases, and 12 bases lay between the germline ends. Germline V gene lookup returns CDR1 SGHDT and CDR2 YYEEEE. The CDR3 extends over 15 amino acids. The chain's CDR3 is CASSLRQVRTDTQYF. DNA for the CDR3: TGTGCCAGCAGCTTGAGGCAGGTTCGAACAGATACGCAGTATTTT.

The chain is built from TRBV5-1 and TRBJ2-5; 7 positions agree with TRBD1. The J call may be wrong; the DNA end is better matched by TRBJ2-7. The V gene's germline CDR1 is SGHRS and CDR2 YFSETQ. This CDR3 has 14 residues. CDR3 protein: CASSEGTEYYEQYF. The CDR3 DNA reads TGCGCCAGCAGCGAAGGGACAGAGTACTACGAGCAGTACTTC.

The chain couples TRBV2 to TRBJ1-2; D ambiguous. CDR3 size: 17 residues. CDR1 and CDR2 from the germline V gene are SNHLY and FYNNEI. V was shortened by 4 bases and J by 3 bases, with 21 bases between the two germline ends. CDR3 in amino acids: CASSGIGPPGLDYGYTF. The DNA for the CDR3 is TGTGCCAGCAGTGGTATAGGGCCACCCGGTCTGGACTATGGCTACACCTTC.

This chain connects TRBV5-1 to TRBJ2-1; 7 nucleotides agree with TRBD1. Near its end, the DNA agrees better with TRBJ2-7, so the J call may be wrong. The CDR3 is 17 residues long. Per the germline V gene, CDR1 is SGHRS and CDR2 is YFSETQ. The CDR3, as DNA: TGCGCCAGCAGCTTCCAGGCCCAACAGGGGCCTGGCAATGAGCAGTACTTC. Residues: CASSFQAQQGPGNEQYF.

The table lists this clonotype with a count of one. The chain is built from TRBV20-1 and TRBJ2-7; D is undetermined. The tail of the sequence fits TRBJ2-5 better, so the J call may be wrong. The V gene's germline CDR1 is DFQATT and CDR2 SNEGSKA (reference sequence). The CDR3 length is 15 residues. In nucleotides, the CDR3 is TGCAGTGCTAGGCCCGATACAGAGATCCAAGAGACCCAGTACTTC. Amino acids: CSARPDTEIQETQYF.

In this sample, this clonotype turned up a few times. This chain connects TRBV6-6 to TRBJ1-5; 10 bases agree with TRBD1. V shed 10 bases, J shed 6 bases, and the junction held 12 bases outside the gene matches. This CDR3 is built from 15 residues. Germline assignment: CDR1 MNHNY and CDR2 SVGAGI (reference sequence). CDR3 residues: CATRDRGKAVQPQHF. The CDR3 DNA follows: TGTGCCACCCGGGACAGGGGCAAAGCGGTTCAGCCCCAGCATTTT.

This clonotype was detected only a few times. V gene TRBV5-1 combines with J gene TRBJ2-7; D is uncertain. The CDR3 loop spans 13 amino acids. V was trimmed by 2 bases and J by 2 bases, leaving 8 bases between them. The germline gives CDR1 SGHRS, CDR2 YFSETQ. The DNA of the CDR3 is TGCGCCAGCAGCTTTGGTATAACCTACGAGCAGTACTTC. Translated: CASSFGITYEQYF.

The gene calls are TRBV5-1 and TRBJ2-3, with TRBD2 identical over 7 bases. The CDR3 length is 19 residues. V gave up 0 bases and J gave up 6 bases; unmatched junction bases: 19. Germline V CDR1 and CDR2: SGHRS, YFSETQ. CDR3 nucleotide sequence: TGCGCCAGCAGCTTGGGAGAGGTTATAGCGGGCGACCGTACCGATACGCAGTATTTT. Translated, it gives CASSLGEVIAGDRTDTQYF.

The chain recombines TRBV12-3 or TRBV12-4 with TRBJ2-3, with a weak D call TRBD2 (5 bases). Between the trimmed V and J ends, which lost 3 bases and 4 bases, there was a span of 17 bases. This CDR3 is built from 16 residues. DNA of the CDR3: TGTGCCAGCAGTTTGAGGGCGCCGGGTCGGCCAGATACGCAGTATTTT. It codes for CASSLRAPGRPDTQYF.

J is TRBJ2-1 and V is TRBV28; TRBD1 is a possible D gene (6 bases). Judging by the DNA end, TRBJ2-7 fits better; the J call may be wrong. Germline lookup yields CDR1 MDHEN and CDR2 SYDVKM. CDR3 length: 14 residues. CDR3 protein: CASRDSPATYEQYF. The CDR3 bases are TGTGCCAGCAGGGACAGTCCGGCCACCTACGAGCAGTACTTC.

This clonotype was observed a few times. This chain joins TRBV20-1 and TRBJ2-5; D is possibly TRBD1 or TRBD2 (5 bases each). This CDR3 has 13 amino acids. The V gene lost 3 bases and the J gene lost 1 base, with 9 bases spanning the gap. Germline lookup yields CDR1 DFQATT and CDR2 SNEGSKA (reference sequence). CDR3 bases: TGCAGTGCTAGCGGGGACGCCCAAGAGACCCAGTACTTC. As protein: CSASGDAQETQYF.

This rearrangement joins TRBV3-1 to TRBJ2-5; no definite D call. CDR1 LGHDT and CDR2 YNNKEL come from the germline V gene (reference sequence). Trimming took off 4 bases at V and 5 bases at J, with 8 bases between the two ends. The CDR3 covers 12 residues. CDR3 loop: CASSPVSETQYF. CDR3 sequence (DNA): TGTGCCAGCAGCCCGGTATCGGAGACCCAGTACTTC.

This sequence joins TRBV4-1 and TRBJ2-7; D gene unclear. CDR1 is MGHRA, CDR2 YSYEKL, per germline. V was shortened by 3 bases and J by 3 bases, with 9 bases between the two germline ends. This CDR3 spans 13 amino acids. The CDR3 loop reads CASSQYQDYEQYF. CDR3 DNA sequence: TGCGCCAGCAGCCAGTATCAGGACTACGAGCAGTACTTC.

This clonotype was seen only a few times. CDR3 residues: CASSTRPRDRRYF. The DNA for the CDR3 is TGCGCCAGCAGCACGCGTCCCCGAGACAGGAGGTATTTT. This sequence joins TRBV5-1 and TRBJ2-3; a weak D match, TRBD1 (6 bases). Trimming left V 4 bases short and J 14 bases short, with 20 bases between. CDR1 SGHRS and CDR2 YFSETQ come from the germline V gene. CDR3 length equals 13 residues.

The genes are TRBV7-9 and TRBJ2-1; D is ambiguous. The CDR3 loop spans 20 amino acids. Between the trimmed V and J ends, which lost 5 bases and 4 bases, there was a span of 30 bases. Germline V CDR1 and CDR2: SEHNR, FQNEAQ (reference sequence). The DNA of the CDR3 is TGTGCCAGCAGCAGCCACCTGGGTCTTTCCGTTCCCTCCAAATACAATGAGCAGTTCTTC. Its protein is CASSSHLGLSVPSKYNEQFF.

The chain employs TRBV7-9 and TRBJ1-4; possibly TRBD1 for D (6 bases). Germline CDR1 is SEHNR and CDR2 is FQNEAQ (reference sequence). The length of the CDR3 is 15 residues. V was cut by 4 bases and J by 5 bases, with 14 bases left in between. The CDR3 nucleotides are TGTGCCAGCAGCTATTACAGGGAAGTAAATGAAAAACTGTTTTTT. Encoded protein: CASSYYREVNEKLFF.

The J gene is TRBJ2-7, the V gene TRBV18; D remains unclear. Deletions cut 2 bases from V and 0 bases from J, with 8 bases between. Germline V CDR1 and CDR2: KGHSH, LQKENI. The CDR3 runs to 14 residues. CDR3 region: CASSPKGGSYEQYF. The CDR3 nucleotides read TGTGCCAGCTCACCAAAGGGTGGCTCCTACGAGCAGTACTTC.

This rearrangement joins TRBV13 to TRBJ2-1, with TRBD2 matching 8 bases. The CDR3 contains 17 residues. V lost 4 bases and J lost 5; bases outside the gene matches: 13. In germline, CDR1 is PRHDT, CDR2 FYEKMQ (reference sequence). CDR3 amino acids: CASSSYPGVAGNNEQFF. CDR3 coding DNA: TGTGCCAGCAGCTCCTACCCCGGAGTAGCGGGGAACAATGAGCAGTTCTTC.

This sequence joins TRBV21-1 and TRBJ2-4; the table's D call, TRBD1, has no DNA check behind it. TRBV21-1 is a pseudogene. This CDR3 spans 20 amino acids. CDR3 sequence reads: CASIKLFEGGHKLAKNIQYF. CDR3 in DNA: TGTGCCAGCATCAAACTATTCGAAGGAGGACACAAACTAGCCAAAAACATTCAGTACTTC.

The chain recombines TRBV7-2 with TRBJ1-2; D is possibly TRBD1 (5 bases). The CDR3 totals 14 residues. The germline V gene encodes CDR1 SGHTA and CDR2 FQGNSA. V lost 1 base to trimming and J lost 7 bases, with 13 bases between them. CDR3 DNA sequence: TGTGCCAGCAGCTTAGAACCAGGGAAGGCTGGCTACACCTTC. Residues: CASSLEPGKAGYTF.

J is TRBJ1-5 and V is TRBV7-2; TRBD1 matches 8 bases. Per the germline V gene, CDR1 is SGHTA and CDR2 is FQGNSA. The CDR3 is 15 residues long. J lost 7 bases, V lost 5 bases, and 10 bases had no gene match. The CDR3 protein is CASSPWTGTPQPQHF. CDR3 in DNA: TGTGCCAGCAGCCCCTGGACAGGGACTCCACAGCCCCAGCATTTT.

The rearrangement joins TRBV10-1 to TRBJ2-3; D is unclear. Trimming shortened V by 4 bases and J by 1 base, and 12 bases separated the two germline ends. The germline V gene has CDR1 WNHNN and CDR2 SYGVQD (reference sequence). The CDR3 consists of 15 residues. CDR3 amino acids: CASSVDPVGTDTQYF. The CDR3 DNA follows: TGCGCCAGCAGTGTTGACCCAGTCGGCACAGATACGCAGTATTTT.

This chain uses TRBV27 with TRBJ2-7, with 8 bases that match TRBD1. J was trimmed by 1 base and V by 5 bases; bases with no gene match: 7. This CDR3 is 15 amino acids long. Germline V gene data show CDR1 as MNHEY and CDR2 as SMNVEV (reference sequence). CDR3 sequence reads: CASSHRGIGSYEQYF. The CDR3 DNA sequence: TGTGCCAGCAGTCACAGGGGGATTGGATCCTACGAGCAGTACTTC.

This clonotype appeared a few times. The chain couples TRBV10-3 to TRBJ2-5; 14 nucleotides agree with TRBD2. This CDR3 is 17 amino acids long. The germline V gene encodes CDR1 ENHRY and CDR2 SYGVKD. V gave up 4 bases and J gave up 5 bases; unmatched junction bases: 9. The CDR3 sequence: CAISVGTSGGRTETQYF. The CDR3 region has the DNA TGTGCCATCAGTGTGGGGACTAGCGGGGGACGAACTGAGACCCAGTACTTC.

The chain links TRBV6-6 to TRBJ1-1, with a weak D call TRBD1 (6 bases). This CDR3 has 13 amino acids. The germline V and J ends were trimmed by 3 bases and 9 bases, with 14 bases remaining between them. The V gene's germline CDR1 is MNHNY and CDR2 SVGAGI (reference sequence). The CDR3 sequence: CASSYTSTGQAFF. DNA of the CDR3: TGTGCCAGCAGTTATACCTCGACAGGTCAAGCTTTCTTT.

This clonotype was seen only a few times. The J gene is TRBJ1-2, the V gene TRBV5-1; 8 bases are shared with TRBD1. From germline, CDR1 is SGHRS and CDR2 YFSETQ. The V gene end was trimmed by 4 bases and the J gene end by 6 bases; junction bases not matched to a gene: 8. The CDR3 extends over 14 amino acids. CDR3 nucleotides: TGCGCCAGCAGCCCCGACAGGGGCGAGGATGGCTACACCTTC. Residues: CASSPDRGEDGYTF.

The J gene is TRBJ2-5, the V gene TRBV20-1; maybe TRBD2 (5 bases). The CDR3 has 14 residues. V shed 5 bases and J shed 5 bases, with 18 bases lying between them. From germline, CDR1 is DFQATT and CDR2 SNEGSKA (reference sequence). The chain's CDR3 is CSASPPAVGETQYF. The CDR3 region has the DNA TGCAGTGCTTCCCCCCCAGCGGTTGGGGAGACCCAGTACTTC.

The CDR3 here is CSASTGTGADTQYF. As DNA, the CDR3 is TGCAGTGCTAGTACCGGGACAGGGGCAGATACGCAGTATTTT. The rearrangement joins TRBV20-1 to TRBJ2-3, with 10 bases matching TRBD1. This CDR3 contains 14 residues. The trim removed 3 bases at V and 4 bases at J, leaving 4 bases unmatched. CDR1 DFQATT and CDR2 SNEGSKA come from the germline V gene (reference sequence).

This chain connects TRBV5-4 to TRBJ1-2; D is possibly TRBD1 (5 bases). V lost 6 bases to trimming and J lost 5 bases, with 26 bases between them. The CDR3 sequence is 17 residues long. Germline-derived CDR1 and CDR2 are SGHNT and YYREEE (reference sequence). Written as DNA, the CDR3 is TGTGCCAGCATCTTCACGGCAGGGACCGAGTCCGTGTATGGCTACACCTTC. Translation gives CASIFTAGTESVYGYTF.

A note on this clonotype: Possible read error: a much larger clone is one base away. In DNA, the CDR3 is TGTGCCAGCAGCTTAGACAGGGAGAATGGCTACACCTTC. Encoded protein: CASSLDRENGYTF. The chain combines TRBV7-3 with TRBJ1-2, with 7 nucleotides matching TRBD1. Germline CDR1 is SGHTA and CDR2 is FQGTGA. The ends lost 2 bases at V and 6 bases at J; junction bases unmatched: 3. The CDR3 consists of 13 residues. Supplemented by reference TRBV7-3 and TRBJ1-2, the full variable domain reads GAGVSQTPSNKVTEKGKYVELRCDPISGHTALYWYRQSLGQGPEFLIYFQGTGAADDSGLPNDRFFAVRPEGSVSTLKIQRTERGDSAVYLCASSLDRENGYTFGSGTRLTVV.